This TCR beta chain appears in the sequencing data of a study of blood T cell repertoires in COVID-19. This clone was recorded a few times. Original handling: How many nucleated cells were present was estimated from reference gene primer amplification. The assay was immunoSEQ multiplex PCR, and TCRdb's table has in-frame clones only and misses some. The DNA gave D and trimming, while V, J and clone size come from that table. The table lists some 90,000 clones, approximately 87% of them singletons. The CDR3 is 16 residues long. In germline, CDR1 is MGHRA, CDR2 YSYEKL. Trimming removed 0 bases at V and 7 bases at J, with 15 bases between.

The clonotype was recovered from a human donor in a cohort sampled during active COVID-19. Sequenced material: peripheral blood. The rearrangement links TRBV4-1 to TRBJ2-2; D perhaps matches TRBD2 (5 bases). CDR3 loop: CASSQDVGIARGELFF. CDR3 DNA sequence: TGCGCCAGCAGCCAAGATGTCGGGATAGCTCGCGGGGAGCTGTTTTTT.